This T cell receptor beta chain was obtained from a study of CD8 T cells in ankylosing spondylitis. Findings of the study overall: Apparently characteristic of ankylosing spondylitis blood was a TCR beta motif (roughly eight highly homologous variants).

With V trimmed by 5 bases and J by 4 bases, 10 bases remained unmatched. The CDR3 is 16 amino acids. Germline values: CDR1 SGHAT, CDR2 FQNNGV. This clonotype was counted ten times or more. Its antigen is not known. Construction of TCR beta libraries was performed using quantitative 5'-RACE with molecular barcodes. TCRdb itself ran the 5' RACE reads through MiXCR, one entry per CDR3 protein. Found here are 250,000 to 400,000 distinct CDR3 sequences, 9.5% to 13% of them singletons; the top ten hold 9.1%. Material for sequencing was blood, either unsorted or a sorted T cell fraction (not recorded which). This receptor was obtained from a female donor with ankylosing spondylitis or in good health (not recorded which). This sequence joins TRBV11-2 and TRBJ2-1; 8 positions agree with TRBD2. The CDR3, as DNA: TGTGCCAGCAGCCCCCTGGGTGCGGGAGGATACAATGAGCAGTTCTTC. Its protein product is CASSPLGAGGYNEQFF.